Presented here are 11 T cell receptor beta chains from one specimen sequenced in a study of graft-versus-host responses after intestinal transplantation. For these receptors, no antigen is known. TCRdb's table, derived via immunoSEQ multiplex PCR, lists solely in-frame clones and lacks some. In the table there are over 85,000 clones, just over 90% of which are singletons. The material sequenced was unstimulated CD8+ T cells sorted from spleen or lymph node cells, taken before intestinal transplant. Receptor source: a human donor who received an intestinal transplant.

The chain recombines TRBV10-3 with TRBJ2-7; 7 bases are shared with TRBD1. V lost 3 bases, J lost 3 bases, and 14 bases stayed unmatched. Germline V gives CDR1 ENHRY, CDR2 SYGVKD. The CDR3 has 17 amino acids. CDR3 nucleotide sequence: TGTGCCATCAGTGATAGGGGGACAGTAAGGGGGATCTACGAGCAGTACTTC. Translated, it gives CAISDRGTVRGIYEQYF.

This chain uses TRBV5-6 with TRBJ2-1; TRBD2 agrees at 11 bases. Trimming removed 2 bases from V and 0 bases from J; junction bases left unmatched: 7. The CDR3 is 18 residues long. Germline V gene sequence: CDR1 SGHDT, CDR2 YYEEEE. The DNA of the CDR3 is TGTGCCAGCAGCTTAACTAGCGGGGGCCCTAGCTCCTACAATGAGCAGTTCTTC. Protein product: CASSLTSGGPSSYNEQFF. The variable domain in full, completed from reference TRBV5-6 and TRBJ2-1, reads DAGVTQSPTHLIKTRGQQVTLRCSPKSGHDTVSWYQQALGQGPQFIFQYYEEEERQRGNFPDRFSGHQFPNYSSELNVNALLLGDSALYLCASSLTSGGPSSYNEQFFGPGTRLTVL.

The chain couples TRBV13 to TRBJ2-3; possible D gene TRBD2, 7 bases. Trimming removed 5 bases from V and 1 base from J, with 13 bases in between. Germline V gene data show CDR1 as PRHDT and CDR2 as FYEKMQ (reference sequence). CDR3 length equals 15 residues. CDR3: CASSRAGAGTDTQYF. The CDR3 DNA reads TGTGCCAGCAGCCGTGCGGGGGCGGGCACAGATACGCAGTATTTT.

This clone was observed once. The sample carries other DNA sequences with the same CDR3. The CDR3: CASSFGQAYGYTF. The CDR3 bases are TGTGCCAGCAGCTTCGGACAGGCCTATGGCTACACCTTC. This chain joins TRBV27 and TRBJ1-2; 7 bases align to TRBD1. Germline CDR1 MNHEY, CDR2 SMNVEV (reference sequence). The length of the CDR3 is 13 residues. V shed 6 bases, J shed 4 bases, and the junction held 5 bases outside the gene matches.

The V and J genes are TRBV5-6 and TRBJ2-5; D possibly corresponds to TRBD2 (7 bases). CDR1 is SGHDT, CDR2 YYEEEE, per germline. The V end lost 0 bases, the J end lost 0 bases, and 12 bases lay between the germline ends. The CDR3 length is 16 residues. This CDR3 reads CASSLVGGGYQETQYF. The CDR3 DNA sequence: TGTGCCAGCAGCTTGGTGGGAGGGGGGTACCAAGAGACCCAGTACTTC.

This clone was seen a single time. The chain links TRBV27 to TRBJ1-2; TRBD1 agrees at 8 bases. The V gene end was trimmed by 2 bases and the J gene end by 2 bases; junction bases not matched to a gene: 7. The germline V gene encodes CDR1 MNHEY and CDR2 SMNVEV (reference sequence). The CDR3 sequence is 16 residues long. This CDR3 reads CASSLGTGQDNYGYTF. Written as DNA, the CDR3 is TGTGCCAGCAGTTTAGGGACAGGACAGGACAACTATGGCTACACCTTC.

This CDR3 reads CSVDLTGTSYEQYF. In DNA form, the CDR3 reads TGCAGCGTTGACCTGACAGGGACTTCCTACGAGCAGTACTTC. V is TRBV29-1 and J is TRBJ2-7, with D maybe TRBD1 (7 bases). This CDR3 has 14 residues. The V end was cut by 3 bases, the J end by 1 base, with 13 bases between. CDR1 SQVTM and CDR2 ANQGSEA come from the germline V gene.

J is TRBJ1-3 and V is TRBV15; D unresolved. V lost 0 bases and J lost 4, with 13 bases in between. Germline lookup yields CDR1 LNHNV and CDR2 YYDKDF (reference sequence). The CDR3 is 16 amino acids. The CDR3 nucleotides are TGTGCCACCAGCAGAGATAAGTTGAATGAGGGAAACACCATATATTTT. Protein: CATSRDKLNEGNTIYF.

The rearrangement joins TRBV7-9 to TRBJ2-1, with 7 bases matching TRBD2. The CDR3 contains 16 residues. V dropped 5 bases and J dropped 2; count of bases not matched to a gene: 9. CDR1 and CDR2 from the germline V gene are SEHNR and FQNEAQ (reference sequence). The chain's CDR3 is CASSQRELPPYNEQFF. In DNA, the CDR3 is TGTGCCAGCAGCCAGCGGGAACTCCCCCCCTACAATGAGCAGTTCTTC.

The chain carries TRBV13 and TRBJ1-1; D ambiguous. The V gene lost 0 bases and the J gene lost 6 bases, with 14 bases spanning the gap. CDR3 length: 15 amino acids. Germline CDR1 reads PRHDT; CDR2 reads FYEKMQ (reference sequence). The CDR3 DNA sequence: TGTGCCAGCAGCTTAGGCCCACCATGGGTCGCTGAAGCTTTCTTT. Translating it yields CASSLGPPWVAEAFF.

V gene TRBV9 combines with J gene TRBJ2-5; TRBD2 might be the D (6 bases). Germline lookup yields CDR1 SGDLS and CDR2 YYNGEE. V was shortened by 0 bases and J by 5 bases, with 14 bases between the two germline ends. There are 15 residues in the CDR3. Here the CDR3 DNA reads TGTGCCAGCAGCGTAGAGGGCAACGCGGGGGAGACCCAGTACTTC. The encoded protein is CASSVEGNAGETQYF.